A single TCR beta chain is shown here with its context. Its specificity is not known. The data stem from a study of T cell repertoires in cytomegalovirus infection. In the study overall: Through public TCR beta signatures, both CMV infection and matching HLA type were indicated.

Germline V lookup: CDR1 MNHEY, CDR2 SVGAGI. V was pared by 0 bases and J by 6 bases, with 15 bases between. The CDR3 loop spans 15 amino acids. TCRdb re-called the reads through MiXCR, storing one row per CDR3 protein. Of more than 400,000 distinct CDR3 sequences listed, 26% are singletons. Study-wide points: HLA-C-restricted TCR beta clonotypes specific for CMV led the ex vivo response. The cumulative frequency of public TCR beta families distinguished individuals who carried CMV together with the relevant HLA.

This chain links TRBV6-5 with TRBJ2-7, with D perhaps matching TRBD2 (5 bases). This sequence originates from a human donor in good health (CMV status not recorded). Some clones in this sample may be carry-over from other donors' samples. Source material: PBMCs. The CDR3 here is CASSYSRGQPVEQYF. The CDR3 region has the DNA TGTGCCAGCAGTTACTCCCGGGGTCAGCCTGTCGAGCAGTACTTC.